The rows below give T cell receptor beta chains drawn from one sample of a study of identical twins. Via MiXCR, TCRdb re-called the 5' RACE reads, giving one row per CDR3 protein. The sample carries roughly 200,000 distinct CDR3 sequences, approximately 15% recorded once. The data were also submitted as part of a second study, on T cells expressing NK-cell markers.

The sequenced material came from CD8+ T cells sorted from blood. Receptors were obtained from a woman aged 18 to 35 in good health. The CDR3 runs from the conserved cysteine through the conserved F or W. A D gene is named only where the DNA matches it firmly. Size is stated for part of the rows, as once, few or many counts, or as a class when the clone is expanded.

- | TRBJ2-7 | TRBV12-3/TRBV12-4 | few | TGTGCCAGCAGTTCGACCCTCGGGCAGTACTTC | CASSSTLGQYF
- | TRBJ2-1 | TRBV6-5 | - | TGTGCCAGCAGTTACTCGACCACAAGCTCCTACAATGAGCAGTTCTTC | CASSYSTTSSYNEQFF
- | TRBJ2-7 | TRBV2 | - | TGTGCCAGCAGTGATGGGCTAGCGAGCTACGAGCAGTACTTC | CASSDGLASYEQYF
- | TRBJ1-1 | TRBV7-9 | - | TGTGCCAGCAGCTTAGCCAGGGAAGCTTTCTTT | CASSLAREAFF
- | TRBJ2-5 | TRBV4-3 | - | TGCGCCAGCAGCCAAGGGCTACCAGGGGGGGAGGAGACCCAGTACTTC | CASSQGLPGGEETQYF
- | TRBJ2-7 | TRBV19 | - | TGTGCCAGTAGTGACACAGGGATCCACGAGCAGTACTTC | CASSDTGIHEQYF
- | TRBJ2-3 | TRBV12-3/TRBV12-4 | few | TGTGCCAGCACCTGGAAGGGGAAGACAGATACGCAGTATTTT | CASTWKGKTDTQYF
- | TRBJ1-3 | TRBV29-1 | many | TGCAGCGTTGACACGGTCGGAAACACCATATATTTT | CSVDTVGNTIYF
- | TRBJ1-2 | TRBV12-3/TRBV12-4 | - | TGTGCCAGCAGTGGACGGGGAGGCTATGGCTACACCTTC | CASSGRGGYGYTF
- | TRBJ2-7 | TRBV20-1 | few | TGCAGTGCTAGAGACGAGGGACTTTTCTACGAGCAGTACTTC | CSARDEGLFYEQYF
TRBD2 | TRBJ2-7 | TRBV27 | - | TGTGCCAGTAAAGCGGGGCAAGGCGAGCAGTACTTC | CASKAGQGEQYF
- | TRBJ2-5 | TRBV29-1 | - | TGCAGCGTCCAGGGGCTATACAGGGAAGAGACCCAGTACTTC | CSVQGLYREETQYF
- | TRBJ2-7 | TRBV5-6 | few | TGTGCCAGCAGCTGGGGCCAATCAGGCGAGCAGTACTTC | CASSWGQSGEQYF
TRBD1 | TRBJ1-2 | TRBV2 | - | TGTGCCAGCATTGGGGGACAGGGACTCTATGGCTACACCTTC | CASIGGQGLYGYTF
TRBD1 | TRBJ2-6 | TRBV27 | - | TGTGCCAGCAGACGTCAGGGGGCTCCTGGGGCCAACGTCCTGACTTTC | CASRRQGAPGANVLTF
- | TRBJ2-7 | TRBV7-9 | - | TGTGCCAGCAGCCCGCCGGGACATTCCGTGGTCTACGAGCAGTACTTC | CASSPPGHSVVYEQYF
TRBD1 | TRBJ1-5 | TRBV2 | few | TGTGCCAGCAGTCCGACAGGGATTGGCAGCAATCAGCCCCAGCATTTT | CASSPTGIGSNQPQHF
- | TRBJ2-3 | TRBV10-3 | once | TGTGCCATCAATAATCCGACCGTAGATACGCAGTATTTT | CAINNPTVDTQYF
- | TRBJ2-1 | TRBV7-9 | many | TGTGCCAGCAGCCCGAGTGTACACAATGAGCAGTTCTTC | CASSPSVHNEQFF
- | TRBJ2-3 | TRBV12-3/TRBV12-4 | - | TGTGCCAGCAGGCCGGGACGCGATACGCAGTATTTT | CASRPGRDTQYF
- | TRBJ2-1 | TRBV4-3 | - | TGCGCCAGCAGCCATACCGGGACCGAGGACTACAATGAGCAGTTCTTC | CASSHTGTEDYNEQFF
- | TRBJ2-1 | TRBV5-1 | - | TGCGCCAGCAGCTTGACCGTACAGGGGAGGGACTCCTACAATGAGCAGTTCTTC | CASSLTVQGRDSYNEQFF
TRBD2 | TRBJ2-1 | TRBV30 | few | TGTGCCTGGAGTGGGGCTAGCGGGAGCGAAGGATCCTACAATGAGCAGTTCTTC | CAWSGASGSEGSYNEQFF
- | TRBJ2-7 | TRBV19 | many | TGTGCCAGTAGTATTGCATCATACGACTCCTACGAGCAGTACTTC | CASSIASYDSYEQYF
- | TRBJ2-4 | TRBV12-5 | - | TGTGCTAGTGCCTTCGCTTTCGACGGAGGGAAAAACATTCAGTACTTC | CASAFAFDGGKNIQYF
- | TRBJ1-2 | TRBV6-5 | - | TGTGCCAGCAGTTTGATTCCATCCTATGGCTACACCTTC | CASSLIPSYGYTF
- | TRBJ1-1 | TRBV20-1 | few | TGCAGTGGGAAGGTAGGACAGAACACTGAAGCTTTCTTT | CSGKVGQNTEAFF
- | TRBJ1-1 | TRBV27 | many | TGTGCCAGCAGCCCCCAGCGGGCCAAGGGTGAAGCTTTCTTT | CASSPQRAKGEAFF
- | TRBJ1-4 | TRBV4-3 | few | TGCGCCAGCAGCCAAGATAGGGGCAGGGCTGAAAAACTGTTTTTT | CASSQDRGRAEKLFF
- | TRBJ1-4 | TRBV5-6 | many | TGTGCCAGCAGTCAGGGGTCTAATGAAAAACTGTTTTTT | CASSQGSNEKLFF
- | TRBJ2-1 | TRBV7-9 | few | TGTGCCAGCAGCCCCGCGGTAGGGGTGCAGCATGAGCAGTTCTTC | CASSPAVGVQHEQFF
TRBD2 | TRBJ2-5 | TRBV5-1 | many | TGCGCCAGCAGCTTCGGGGGGGTACAAGAGACCCAGTACTTC | CASSFGGVQETQYF
- | TRBJ2-7 | TRBV30 | - | TGTGCCTGGAGTGGAGGTAGGGCTCCCTACTCATACGAGCAGTACTTC | CAWSGGRAPYSYEQYF
- | TRBJ2-3 | TRBV20-1 | - | TGCAGTGCTAGAGAGGCAGTTACGCAGTATTTT | CSAREAVTQYF
- | TRBJ2-7 | TRBV19 | few | TGTGCCAGTAGGAATTGGGCCCAAACGGACCACGAGCAGTACTTC | CASRNWAQTDHEQYF
TRBD2 | TRBJ2-2 | TRBV15 | - | TGTGCCACCTCGGGACTAGCGGGGGCGAACACCGGGGAGCTGTTTTTT | CATSGLAGANTGELFF
- | TRBJ1-5 | TRBV20-1 | many | TGCAGTGCTAGAGAAGGGGGGGCCCAGCATTTT | CSAREGGAQHF
- | TRBJ2-7 | TRBV29-1 | few | TGCAGCGTTGAAGGTCGGGGCAGGGGATCCTACGAGCAGTACTTC | CSVEGRGRGSYEQYF
- | TRBJ2-2 | TRBV25-1 | many | TGTGCCAGCAGCCCGGCCGGGGAGCTGTTTTTT | CASSPAGELFF
- | TRBJ2-1 | TRBV25-1 | few | TGTGCCAGCAGTGAGAGAGTGTTGATGGCCGGGGAGCAGTTCTTC | CASSERVLMAGEQFF
- | TRBJ2-7 | TRBV7-9 | many | TGTGCCAGCAGCTTAGCTCTGAACCCCAGCTCCTACGAGCAGTACTTC | CASSLALNPSSYEQYF
TRBD1 | TRBJ2-5 | TRBV7-8 | few | TGTGCCAGCAGCTTAGGGTTAAGGGGACAGGAGGAGACCCAGTACTTC | CASSLGLRGQEETQYF
TRBD2 | TRBJ2-5 | TRBV27 | few | TGTGCCAGCAGTTTGTTTGGGACTAGCGGAATGGAGGAGACCCAGTACTTC | CASSLFGTSGMEETQYF
- | TRBJ1-2 | TRBV29-1 | - | TGCAGCGTTGAAGTGCGGGACGGCTACACCTTC | CSVEVRDGYTF
TRBD1 | TRBJ2-5 | TRBV6-5 | few | TGTGCCAGCAGTTACTCGACAGGGACCCAGGAGACCCAGTACTTC | CASSYSTGTQETQYF
TRBD2 | TRBJ2-1 | TRBV11-2 | - | TGTGCCAGCAGCTCATGGGCAAGCGGGGACCAGAGCTCCTACAATGAGCAGTTCTTC | CASSSWASGDQSSYNEQFF
- | TRBJ2-7 | TRBV12-3/TRBV12-4 | many | TGTGCCAGCAGTTTGGGGAAATCGCGAGAGGCGTACTTC | CASSLGKSREAYF
- | TRBJ2-2 | TRBV12-5 | - | TGTGCCGGGCAGGGTGACACCGGGGAGCTGTTTTTT | CAGQGDTGELFF
TRBD2 | TRBJ2-4 | TRBV12-3/TRBV12-4 | many | TGTGCCAGCAATCCTACAGCGGGAGACGCGGAAAACATTCAGTACTTC | CASNPTAGDAENIQYF
TRBD1 | TRBJ2-1 | TRBV13 | - | TGTGCCAGCAGCCCGACAGGGGAAAACAATGAGCAGTTCTTC | CASSPTGENNEQFF
TRBD2 | TRBJ2-7 | TRBV15 | few | TGTGCCACCAGCGGGAGGACTAGCGCTTATTCCTACGAGCAGTACTTC | CATSGRTSAYSYEQYF
- | TRBJ2-1 | TRBV9 | - | TGTGCCAGCAGCGGCCAAAACAATGAGCAGTTCTTC | CASSGQNNEQFF
- | TRBJ2-2 | TRBV9 | - | TGTGCCAGCGAAGTCGGGGGGGAGCTGTTTTTT | CASEVGGELFF